Sequencing of this TCR beta chain was carried out in a study of immune evolution from preneoplasia to lung adenocarcinoma. Background on the study: HLA loss of heterozygosity: about 7% AIS, under 19% MIA, about 31% ADC, none AAH. General study points: Normal lung had highest clonality; later lesions appeared denser, more diverse.

The method was immunoSEQ multiplex PCR; TCRdb's version includes in-frame clones alone and lacks a portion of them. The profile shows 20,000 to 30,000 clones, about three quarters of them singletons. Premalignant or tumor cells were enriched by macro-dissection after pathologic assessment. As for this clone: The antigen is unknown.

The TCR comes from a person aged 55 to 75 with invasive lung adenocarcinoma. Some clones in this sample may be carry-over from other donors' samples. Sequencing was carried out using FFPE invasive lung adenocarcinoma tissue.

The chain's CDR3 is CASSPQGLAGRQPTRNEQFF. DNA for the CDR3: TGCGCCAGCAGCCCCCAGGGACTAGCGGGAAGGCAACCTACACGCAATGAGCAGTTCTTC. The chain is built from TRBV4-1 and TRBJ2-1, with 13 bases that match TRBD2. This CDR3 spans 20 amino acids. Germline V gives CDR1 MGHRA, CDR2 YSYEKL. The J segment lost 6 bases and the V segment lost 4 bases, leaving 18 bases of the junction unmatched.